The clone carrying this TCR beta chain was counted a few times. The antigen is unknown. Each CDR3 protein is one row after TCRdb ran MiXCR on the reads. The profile shows about 320,000 distinct CDR3 sequences, around 9.5% of them singletons. The entry originates in a study of T cell repertoires in cytomegalovirus infection. Study background: Indicated by public TCR beta signatures were CMV infection and matching HLA type.

Study-wide results and limits: The response measured ex vivo was dominated by TCR beta clonotypes (HLA-C-restricted and CMV-specific). Cumulative public TCR beta family frequency identified carriers of CMV plus the relevant HLA.

This sequence originates from a human donor in good health (CMV status not recorded). Some clones in this sample may be carry-over from other donors' samples. Input material: PBMCs.

The DNA for the CDR3 is TGTGCCAGCAGCTTAGAACGTGCCCGCACAGATACGCAGTATTTT. Its translation is CASSLERARTDTQYF. The gene calls are TRBV11-2 and TRBJ2-3; D unresolved. The germline CDR1 and CDR2 sequences are SGHAT and FQNNGV. The CDR3 contains 15 residues. V shed 0 bases and J shed 1 base, with 8 bases lying between them.